This T cell receptor beta chain stems from a study of breast tumors, draining lymph nodes, adjacent tissues. General study points: Tumor TCR diversity was below lymph nodes but above nontumor tissue. Data fit most tumor T cells coming from lymph node, expanding in tumor.

This CDR3 region has 12 residues. V was pared by 6 bases and J by 7 bases, with 13 bases between. CDR1 is ENHRY, CDR2 SYGVKD, per germline. MiXCR, applied by TCRdb to the multiplex PCR reads, yields one record per CDR3 protein. The data hold more than 50,000 distinct CDR3 sequences, with around 45% observed a single time. Worth noting for this clonotype: The antigen remains undetermined.

This chain connects TRBV10-3 to TRBJ2-7; TRBD2 is a possible D gene (5 bases). Sequences were obtained from breast tumor tissue. The clonotype comes from a female donor with breast cancer. Some clones in this sample may be carry-over from other donors' samples. CDR3 in amino acids: CAISAVRGEQYF. In DNA form, the CDR3 reads TGTGCCATCAGCGCCGTCCGGGGAGAGCAGTACTTC.